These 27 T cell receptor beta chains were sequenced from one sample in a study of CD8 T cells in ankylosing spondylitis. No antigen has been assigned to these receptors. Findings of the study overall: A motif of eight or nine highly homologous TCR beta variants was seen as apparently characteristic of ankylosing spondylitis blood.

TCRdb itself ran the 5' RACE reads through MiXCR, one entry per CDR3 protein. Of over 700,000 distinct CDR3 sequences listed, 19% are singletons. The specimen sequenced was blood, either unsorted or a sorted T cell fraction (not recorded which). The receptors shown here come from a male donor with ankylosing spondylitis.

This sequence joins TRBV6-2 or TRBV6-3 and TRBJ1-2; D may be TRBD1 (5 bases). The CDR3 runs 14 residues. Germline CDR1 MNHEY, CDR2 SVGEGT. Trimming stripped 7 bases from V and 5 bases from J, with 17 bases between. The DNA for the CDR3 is TGTGCCAGCACCCTATCGGGGACGGATTATGGCTACACCTTC. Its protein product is CASTLSGTDYGYTF.

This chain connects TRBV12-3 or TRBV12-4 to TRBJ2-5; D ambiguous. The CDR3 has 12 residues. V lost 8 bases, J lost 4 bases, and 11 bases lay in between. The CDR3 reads CASSQLRETQYF. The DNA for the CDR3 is TGTGCCAGCTCCCAGCTTCGAGAGACCCAGTACTTC.

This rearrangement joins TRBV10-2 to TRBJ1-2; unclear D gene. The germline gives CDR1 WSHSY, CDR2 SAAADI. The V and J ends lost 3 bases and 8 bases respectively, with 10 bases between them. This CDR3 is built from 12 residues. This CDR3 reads CASSEWGSGYTF. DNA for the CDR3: TGCGCCAGCAGTGAATGGGGAAGCGGCTACACCTTC.

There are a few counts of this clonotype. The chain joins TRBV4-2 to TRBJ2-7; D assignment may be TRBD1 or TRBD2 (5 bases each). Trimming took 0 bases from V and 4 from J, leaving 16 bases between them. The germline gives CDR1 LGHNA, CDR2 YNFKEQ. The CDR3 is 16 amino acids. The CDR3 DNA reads TGTGCCAGCAGCCAAGAACGGGATAGGGGAAGATACGAGCAGTACTTC. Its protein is CASSQERDRGRYEQYF.

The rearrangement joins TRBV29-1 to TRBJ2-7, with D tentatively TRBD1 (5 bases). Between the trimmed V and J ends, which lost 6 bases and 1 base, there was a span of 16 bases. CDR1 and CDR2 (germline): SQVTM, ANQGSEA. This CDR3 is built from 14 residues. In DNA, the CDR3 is TGCAGCGTCGCAGGGATCAGTGGTTCCTACGAGCAGTACTTC. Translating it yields CSVAGISGSYEQYF.

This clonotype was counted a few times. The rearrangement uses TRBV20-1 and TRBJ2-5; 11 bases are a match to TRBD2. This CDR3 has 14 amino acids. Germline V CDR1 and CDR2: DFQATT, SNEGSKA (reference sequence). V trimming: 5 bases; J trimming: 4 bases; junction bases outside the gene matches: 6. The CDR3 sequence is CSALTSGGLETQYF. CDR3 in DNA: TGCAGTGCTCTTACTAGCGGGGGATTAGAGACCCAGTACTTC.

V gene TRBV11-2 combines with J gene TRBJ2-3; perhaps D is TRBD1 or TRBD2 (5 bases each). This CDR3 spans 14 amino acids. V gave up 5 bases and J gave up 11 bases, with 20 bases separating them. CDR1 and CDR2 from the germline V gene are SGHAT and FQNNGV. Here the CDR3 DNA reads TGTGCCAGCAGCGGTAACTGGGGACCCGGGTTGCAGTATTTT. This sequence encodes CASSGNWGPGLQYF.

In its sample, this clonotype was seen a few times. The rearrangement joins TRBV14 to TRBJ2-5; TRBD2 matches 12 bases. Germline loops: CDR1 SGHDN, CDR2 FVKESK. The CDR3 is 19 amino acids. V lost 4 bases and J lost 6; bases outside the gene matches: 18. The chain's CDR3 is CASSPTPPTTSGSMKTQYF. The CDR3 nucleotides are TGTGCCAGCAGCCCCACCCCACCGACGACTAGCGGGAGCATGAAGACCCAGTACTTC.

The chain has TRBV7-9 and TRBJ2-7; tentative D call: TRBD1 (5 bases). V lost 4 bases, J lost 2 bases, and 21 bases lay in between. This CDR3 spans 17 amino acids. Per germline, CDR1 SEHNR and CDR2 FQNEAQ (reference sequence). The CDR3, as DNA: TGTGCCAGCAGCTCCCGCCTGGATTCTGACAGACCCTACGAGCAGTACTTC. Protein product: CASSSRLDSDRPYEQYF.

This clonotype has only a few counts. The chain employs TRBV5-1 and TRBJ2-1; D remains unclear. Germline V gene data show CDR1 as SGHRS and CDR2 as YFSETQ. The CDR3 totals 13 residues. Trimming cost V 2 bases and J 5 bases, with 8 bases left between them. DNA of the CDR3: TGCGCCAGCAGCTTACCACAGAACAATGAGCAGTTCTTC. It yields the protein CASSLPQNNEQFF.

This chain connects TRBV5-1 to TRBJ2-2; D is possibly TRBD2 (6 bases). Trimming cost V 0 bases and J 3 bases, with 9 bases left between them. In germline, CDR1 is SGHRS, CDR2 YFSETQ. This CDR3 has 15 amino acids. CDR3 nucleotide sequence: TGCGCCAGCAGCTTGGACGCGGGGTACACCGGGGAGCTGTTTTTT. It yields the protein CASSLDAGYTGELFF.

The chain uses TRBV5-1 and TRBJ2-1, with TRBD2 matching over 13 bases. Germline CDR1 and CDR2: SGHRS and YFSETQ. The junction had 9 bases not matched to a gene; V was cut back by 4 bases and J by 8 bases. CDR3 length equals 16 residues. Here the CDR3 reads CASSPVTSGRWDEQFF. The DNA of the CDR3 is TGCGCCAGCAGCCCAGTGACTAGCGGGAGGTGGGATGAGCAGTTCTTC.

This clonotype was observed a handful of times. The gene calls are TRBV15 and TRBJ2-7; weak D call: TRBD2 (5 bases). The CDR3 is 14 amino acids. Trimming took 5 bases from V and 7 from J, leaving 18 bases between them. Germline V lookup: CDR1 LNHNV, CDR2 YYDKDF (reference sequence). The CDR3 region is CATSATDRDREQYF. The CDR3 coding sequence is TGTGCCACCAGCGCAACGGACCGGGATCGGGAGCAGTACTTC.

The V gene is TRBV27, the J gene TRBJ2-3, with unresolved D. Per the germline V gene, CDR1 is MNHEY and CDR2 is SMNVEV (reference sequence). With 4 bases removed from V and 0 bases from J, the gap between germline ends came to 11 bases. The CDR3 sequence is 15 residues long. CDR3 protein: CASSSPRVSTDTQYF. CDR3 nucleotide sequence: TGTGCCAGCAGTTCCCCACGGGTGAGCACAGATACGCAGTATTTT.

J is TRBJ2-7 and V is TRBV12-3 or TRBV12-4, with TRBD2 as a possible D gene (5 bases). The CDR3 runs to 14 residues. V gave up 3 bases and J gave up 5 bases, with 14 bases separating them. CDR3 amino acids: CASSFRPLRDEQYF. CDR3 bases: TGTGCCAGCAGTTTTAGACCCCTGAGGGACGAGCAGTACTTC.

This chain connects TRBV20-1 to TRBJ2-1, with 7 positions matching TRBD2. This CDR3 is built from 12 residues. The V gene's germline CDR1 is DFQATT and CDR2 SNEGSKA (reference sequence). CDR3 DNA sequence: TGCAGCACCCGACTAGCAGTCAATGAGCAGTTCTTC. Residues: CSTRLAVNEQFF.

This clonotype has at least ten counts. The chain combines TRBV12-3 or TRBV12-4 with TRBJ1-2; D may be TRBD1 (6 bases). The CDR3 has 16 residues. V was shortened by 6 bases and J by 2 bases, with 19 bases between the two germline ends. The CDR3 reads CASSHKRTAMNYGYTF. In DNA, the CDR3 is TGTGCCAGCAGCCACAAGAGGACAGCTATGAACTATGGCTACACCTTC.

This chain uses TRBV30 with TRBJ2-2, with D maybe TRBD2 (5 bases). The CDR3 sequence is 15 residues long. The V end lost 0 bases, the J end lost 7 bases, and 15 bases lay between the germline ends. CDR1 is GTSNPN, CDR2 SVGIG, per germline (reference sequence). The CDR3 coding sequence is TGTGCCTGGAGTGTACGGAGTAGCCGGGGCGGGGAGCTGTTTTTT. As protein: CAWSVRSSRGGELFF.

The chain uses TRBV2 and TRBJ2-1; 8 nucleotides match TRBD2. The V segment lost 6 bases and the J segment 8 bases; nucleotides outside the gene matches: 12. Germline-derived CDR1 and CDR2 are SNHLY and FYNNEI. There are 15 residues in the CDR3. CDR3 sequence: CASRRLANKVYEQFF. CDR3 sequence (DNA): TGTGCCAGCAGGAGACTAGCGAATAAAGTCTATGAGCAGTTCTTC.

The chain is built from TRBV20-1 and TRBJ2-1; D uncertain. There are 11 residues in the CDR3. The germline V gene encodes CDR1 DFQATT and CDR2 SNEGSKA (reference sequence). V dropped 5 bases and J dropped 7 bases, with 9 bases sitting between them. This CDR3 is CSAPLVNEQFF. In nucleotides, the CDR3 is TGCAGTGCTCCGCTTGTAAATGAGCAGTTCTTC.

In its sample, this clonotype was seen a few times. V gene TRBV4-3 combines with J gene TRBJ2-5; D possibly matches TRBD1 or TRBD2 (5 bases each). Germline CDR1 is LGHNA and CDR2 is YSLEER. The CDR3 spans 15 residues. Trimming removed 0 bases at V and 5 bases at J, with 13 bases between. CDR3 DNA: TGCGCCAGCAGCCAAGAATTTTGGGGGAAGGAGACCCAGTACTTC. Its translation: CASSQEFWGKETQYF.

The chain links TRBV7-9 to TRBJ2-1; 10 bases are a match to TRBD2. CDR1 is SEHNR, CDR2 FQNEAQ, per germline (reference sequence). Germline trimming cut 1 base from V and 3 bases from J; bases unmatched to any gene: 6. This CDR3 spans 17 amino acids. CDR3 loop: CASSLGTWTSGYNEQFF. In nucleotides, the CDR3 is TGTGCCAGCAGCTTAGGAACTTGGACTAGCGGCTACAATGAGCAGTTCTTC.

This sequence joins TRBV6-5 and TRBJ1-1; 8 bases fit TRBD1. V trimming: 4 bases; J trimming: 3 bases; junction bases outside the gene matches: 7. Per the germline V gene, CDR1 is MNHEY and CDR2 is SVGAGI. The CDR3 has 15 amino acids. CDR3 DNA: TGTGCCAGCAGTTCCAGGGGGCGTTTGGACACTGAAGCTTTCTTT. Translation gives CASSSRGRLDTEAFF.

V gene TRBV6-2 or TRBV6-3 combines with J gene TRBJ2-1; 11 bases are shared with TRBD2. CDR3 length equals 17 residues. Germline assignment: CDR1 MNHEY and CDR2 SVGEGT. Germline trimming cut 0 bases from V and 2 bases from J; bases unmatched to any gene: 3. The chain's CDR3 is CASSYSLGLAAYNEQFF. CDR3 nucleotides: TGTGCCAGCAGTTACTCTCTGGGACTAGCGGCCTACAATGAGCAGTTCTTC.

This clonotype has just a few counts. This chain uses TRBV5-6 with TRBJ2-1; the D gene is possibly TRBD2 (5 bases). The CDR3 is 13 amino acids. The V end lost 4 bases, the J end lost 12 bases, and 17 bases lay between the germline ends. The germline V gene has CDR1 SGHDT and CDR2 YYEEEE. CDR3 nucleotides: TGTGCCAGCAGCGCAACTAGAGTTGGGCGGCAGTTCTTC. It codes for CASSATRVGRQFF.

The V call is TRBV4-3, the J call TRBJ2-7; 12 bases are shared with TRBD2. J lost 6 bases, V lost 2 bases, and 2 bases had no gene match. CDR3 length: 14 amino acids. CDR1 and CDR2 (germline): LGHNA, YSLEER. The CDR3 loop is CASSQLLAGGEQYF. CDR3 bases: TGCGCCAGCAGCCAACTACTAGCGGGAGGCGAGCAGTACTTC.

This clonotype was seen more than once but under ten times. The CDR3 bases are TGTGCCAGCAGTTTTACCCCCGTGGGGTCGAGCACCGGGGAGCTGTTTTTT. It yields the protein CASSFTPVGSSTGELFF. The chain carries TRBV28 and TRBJ2-2; no clear D gene. V was cut by 3 bases and J by 4 bases, with 18 bases left in between. Germline CDR1 and CDR2: MDHEN and SYDVKM. The CDR3 runs to 17 residues.